In this sample, the clone carrying this T cell receptor (beta chain) turned up once. The data derive from a study of blood T cell repertoires in COVID-19. With 6 bases removed from V and 3 bases from J, the gap between germline ends came to 6 bases. CDR1 and CDR2 (germline): SGHRS, YFSETQ. The CDR3 runs to 11 residues. Authors' data handling: From reference gene primer amplification, estimates of nucleated cell counts were derived. Repertoires were generated with immunoSEQ multiplex PCR, while TCRdb's copy carries only in-frame clones and drops some. That table is the source of V, J and clone size, and D and trimming were worked out from the DNA. In the table there are some 390,000 clones, around 91% of which are singletons.

The chain carries TRBV5-1 and TRBJ1-1, with D perhaps matching TRBD1 (6 bases). Material: PBMCs or T cells enriched from blood (not recorded which). The sequence came from a man younger than 45 who had recovered from COVID-19. CDR3 sequence: CASTGDTEAFF. The CDR3 DNA reads TGCGCCAGCACAGGGGACACTGAAGCTTTCTTT.